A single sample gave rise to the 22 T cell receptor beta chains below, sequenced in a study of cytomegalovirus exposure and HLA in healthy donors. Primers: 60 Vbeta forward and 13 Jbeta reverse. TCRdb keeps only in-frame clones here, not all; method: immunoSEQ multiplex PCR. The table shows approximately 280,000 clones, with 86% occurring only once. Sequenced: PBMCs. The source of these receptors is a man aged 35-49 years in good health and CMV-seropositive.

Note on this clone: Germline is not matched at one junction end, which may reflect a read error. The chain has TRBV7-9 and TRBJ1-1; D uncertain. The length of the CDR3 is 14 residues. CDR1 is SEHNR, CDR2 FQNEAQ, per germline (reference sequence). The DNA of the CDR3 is TGTTCCAGCAGCTTAATGAGCGGAGAACCAGCGGCTTTCTTT. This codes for CSSSLMSGEPAAFF.

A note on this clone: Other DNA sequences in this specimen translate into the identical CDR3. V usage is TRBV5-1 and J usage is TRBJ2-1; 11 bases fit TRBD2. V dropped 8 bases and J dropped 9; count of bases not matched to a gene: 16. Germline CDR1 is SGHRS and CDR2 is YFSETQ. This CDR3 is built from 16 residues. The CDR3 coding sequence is TGCGCCAGTAACAGTCGGACTAGCGGGCTTTCATCTGAGCAGTTCTTC. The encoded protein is CASNSRTSGLSSEQFF.

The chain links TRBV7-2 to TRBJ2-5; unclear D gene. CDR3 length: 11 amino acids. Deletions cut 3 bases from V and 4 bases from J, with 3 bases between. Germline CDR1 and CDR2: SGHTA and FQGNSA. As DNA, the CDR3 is TGTGCCAGCAGCTTCTTAGAGACCCAGTACTTC. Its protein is CASSFLETQYF.

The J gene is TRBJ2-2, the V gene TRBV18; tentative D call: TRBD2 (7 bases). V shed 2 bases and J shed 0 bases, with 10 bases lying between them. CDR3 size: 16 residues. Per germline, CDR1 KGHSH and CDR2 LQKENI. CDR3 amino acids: CASSPSGGPNTGELFF. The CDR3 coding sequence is TGTGCCAGCTCACCATCGGGGGGCCCGAACACCGGGGAGCTGTTTTTT.

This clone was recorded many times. The DNA for the CDR3 is TGTGCCAGCAGTGACCGGACAGGGGGCATAATGAACACTGAAGCTTTCTTT. Translated: CASSDRTGGIMNTEAFF. This sequence joins TRBV2 and TRBJ1-1, with 11 positions matching TRBD1. The CDR3 is 17 residues long. CDR1 and CDR2 from the germline V gene are SNHLY and FYNNEI. J gave up 0 bases and V 3 bases, and 6 bases lay outside the gene matches.

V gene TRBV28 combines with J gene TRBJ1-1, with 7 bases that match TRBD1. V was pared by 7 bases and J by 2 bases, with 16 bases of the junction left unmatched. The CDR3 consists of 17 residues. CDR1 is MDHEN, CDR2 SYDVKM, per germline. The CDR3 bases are TGTGCCAGCACCTTCCCCGGACAGGTAGCGATTAACACTGAAGCTTTCTTT. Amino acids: CASTFPGQVAINTEAFF.

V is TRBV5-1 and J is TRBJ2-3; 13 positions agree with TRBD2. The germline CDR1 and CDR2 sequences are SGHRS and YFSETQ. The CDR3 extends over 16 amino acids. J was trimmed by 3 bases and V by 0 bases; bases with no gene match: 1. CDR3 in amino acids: CASSLVTSGGTDTQYF. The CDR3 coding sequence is TGCGCCAGCAGCTTGGTGACTAGCGGGGGGACAGATACGCAGTATTTT. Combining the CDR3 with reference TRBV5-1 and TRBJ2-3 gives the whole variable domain KAGVTQTPRYLIKTRGQQVTLSCSPISGHRSVSWYQQTPGQGLQFLFEYFSETQRNKGNFPGRFSGRQFSNSRSEMNVSTLELGDSALYLCASSLVTSGGTDTQYFGPGTRLTVL.

CDR3 bases: TGCGCCAGCAGCCAACCGCCGGGTCTTCAAGAGACCCAGTACTTC. It codes for CASSQPPGLQETQYF. The chain is built from TRBV4-1 and TRBJ2-5; D unresolved. The V end was cut by 2 bases, the J end by 2 bases, with 12 bases between. CDR1 MGHRA and CDR2 YSYEKL come from the germline V gene. The CDR3 is 15 amino acids.

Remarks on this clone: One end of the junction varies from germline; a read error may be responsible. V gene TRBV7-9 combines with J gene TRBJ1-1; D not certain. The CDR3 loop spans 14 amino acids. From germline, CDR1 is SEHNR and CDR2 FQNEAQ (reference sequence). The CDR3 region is CSSSFWSEEPEAFF. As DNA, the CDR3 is TGTTCCAGCAGCTTTTGGAGTGAAGAACCTGAAGCTTTCTTT.

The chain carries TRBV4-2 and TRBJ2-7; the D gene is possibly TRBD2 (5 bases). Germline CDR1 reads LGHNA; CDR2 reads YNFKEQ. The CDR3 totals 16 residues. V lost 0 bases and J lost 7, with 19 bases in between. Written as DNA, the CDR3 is TGTGCCAGCAGCCAAGAAGGTACTGCCCCCGGGGTGGAGCAGTACTTC. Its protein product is CASSQEGTAPGVEQYF.

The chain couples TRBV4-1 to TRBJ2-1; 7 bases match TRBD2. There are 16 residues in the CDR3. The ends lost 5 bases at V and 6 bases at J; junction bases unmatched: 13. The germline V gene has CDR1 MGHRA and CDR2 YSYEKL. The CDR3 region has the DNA TGCGCCAGCAGCTTCACAGAGCTAGCGGATTTCAATGAGCAGTTCTTC. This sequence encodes CASSFTELADFNEQFF.

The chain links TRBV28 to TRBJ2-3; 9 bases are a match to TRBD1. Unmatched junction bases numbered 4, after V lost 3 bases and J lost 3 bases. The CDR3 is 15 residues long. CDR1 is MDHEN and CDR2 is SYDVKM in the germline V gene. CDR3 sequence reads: CASSFGTGKTDTQYF. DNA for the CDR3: TGTGCCAGCAGTTTCGGGACAGGGAAAACAGATACGCAGTATTTT.

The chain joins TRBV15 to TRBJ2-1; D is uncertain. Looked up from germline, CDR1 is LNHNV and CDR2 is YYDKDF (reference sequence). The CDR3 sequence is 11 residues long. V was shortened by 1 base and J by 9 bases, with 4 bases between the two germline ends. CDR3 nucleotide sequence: TGTGCCACCAGCAGAGGTAGTGAGCAGTTCTTC. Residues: CATSRGSEQFF.

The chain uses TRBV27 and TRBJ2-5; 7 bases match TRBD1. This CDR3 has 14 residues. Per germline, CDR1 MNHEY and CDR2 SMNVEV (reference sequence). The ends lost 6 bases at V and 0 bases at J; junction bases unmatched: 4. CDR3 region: CASSITGDQETQYF. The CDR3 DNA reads TGTGCCAGCAGCATAACAGGGGACCAAGAGACCCAGTACTTC.

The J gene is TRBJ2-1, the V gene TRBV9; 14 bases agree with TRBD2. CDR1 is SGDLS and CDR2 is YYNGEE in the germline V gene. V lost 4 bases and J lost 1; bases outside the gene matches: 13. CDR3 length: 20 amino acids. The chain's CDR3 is CASSPGTSGRRPLSYNEQFF. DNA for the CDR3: TGTGCCAGCAGCCCCGGGACTAGCGGGAGACGCCCTTTGTCCTACAATGAGCAGTTCTTC. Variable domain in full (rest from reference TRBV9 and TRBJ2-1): DSGVTQTPKHLITATGQRVTLRCSPRSGDLSVYWYQQSLDQGLQFLIQYYNGEERAKGNILERFSAQQFPDLHSELNLSSLELGDSALYFCASSPGTSGRRPLSYNEQFFGPGTRLTVL.

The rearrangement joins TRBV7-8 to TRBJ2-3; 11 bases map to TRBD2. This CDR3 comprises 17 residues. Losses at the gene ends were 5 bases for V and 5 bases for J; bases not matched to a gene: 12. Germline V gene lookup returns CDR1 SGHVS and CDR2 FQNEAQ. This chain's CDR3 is CASSPGGASGRQDTQYF. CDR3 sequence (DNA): TGTGCCAGCAGCCCCGGGGGGGCTAGCGGGAGGCAAGATACGCAGTATTTT. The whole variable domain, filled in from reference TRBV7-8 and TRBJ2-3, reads GAGVSQSPRYKVAKRGQDVALRCDPISGHVSLFWYQQALGQGPEFLTYFQNEAQLDKSGLPSDRFFAERPEGSVSTLKIQRTQQEDSAVYLCASSPGGASGRQDTQYFGPGTRLTVL.

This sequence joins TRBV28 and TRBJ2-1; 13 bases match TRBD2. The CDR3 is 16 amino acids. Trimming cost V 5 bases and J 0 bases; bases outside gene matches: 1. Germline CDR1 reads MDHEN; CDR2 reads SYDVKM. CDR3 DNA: TGTGCCAGCAGTGGACTAGCGGGAGTCTCCTACAATGAGCAGTTCTTC. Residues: CASSGLAGVSYNEQFF.

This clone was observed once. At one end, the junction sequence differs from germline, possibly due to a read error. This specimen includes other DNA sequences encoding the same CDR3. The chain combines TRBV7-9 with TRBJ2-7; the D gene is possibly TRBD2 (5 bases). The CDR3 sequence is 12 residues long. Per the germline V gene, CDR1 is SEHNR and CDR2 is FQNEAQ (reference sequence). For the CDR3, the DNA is TGTTCCAGCAGCTTAGGCGGGTACGAGCAGTACTTC. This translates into CSSSLGGYEQYF.

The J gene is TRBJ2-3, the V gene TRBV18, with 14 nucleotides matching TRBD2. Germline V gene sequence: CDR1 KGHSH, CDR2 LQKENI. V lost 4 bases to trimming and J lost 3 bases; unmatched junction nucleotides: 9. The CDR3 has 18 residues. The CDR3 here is CASSHRLGTSGSTDTQYF. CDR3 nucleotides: TGTGCCAGCTCACACCGGCTAGGGACTAGCGGGAGTACAGATACGCAGTATTTT.

The CDR3 DNA reads as TGTGCCAGCAGCTTAGGGACAGGGACCAGCTCCTACGAGCAGTACTTC. Amino acid sequence: CASSLGTGTSSYEQYF. The chain is built from TRBV13 and TRBJ2-7; 7 bases align to TRBD1. This CDR3 is 16 amino acids long. The germline V gene has CDR1 PRHDT and CDR2 FYEKMQ (reference sequence). J gave up 0 bases and V 0 bases, and 5 bases lay outside the gene matches.

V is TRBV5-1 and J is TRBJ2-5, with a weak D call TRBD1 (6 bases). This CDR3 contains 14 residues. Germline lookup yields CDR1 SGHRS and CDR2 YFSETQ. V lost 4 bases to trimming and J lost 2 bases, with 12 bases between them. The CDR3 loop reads CASSLDRRQETQYF. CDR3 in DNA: TGCGCCAGCAGCCTAGACAGGAGACAAGAGACCCAGTACTTC.

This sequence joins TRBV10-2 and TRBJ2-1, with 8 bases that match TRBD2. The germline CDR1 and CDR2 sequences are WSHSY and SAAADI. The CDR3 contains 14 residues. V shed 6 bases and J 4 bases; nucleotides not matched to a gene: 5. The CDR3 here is CASRERERYNEQFF. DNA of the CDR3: TGCGCCAGCAGGGAGCGGGAGAGGTACAATGAGCAGTTCTTC.